A selection of T cell receptor beta chains follows, all from one sample in a study of human T cells and chemical hapten exposure. TCRdb re-called the RACE reads through MiXCR, storing one row per CDR3 protein. The sample shows about 120,000 distinct CDR3 sequences, around an eighth of them seen only once. Sequenced here: whole blood, sampled in connection with sensitization to the hapten diphenylcyclopropenone (DPC). These TCRs come from a woman aged 18-30 years with alopecia areata. Some clones in this sample may be carry-over from other donors' samples. Both conserved end residues are trimmed from each CDR3. The order of the fields is V gene, J gene, CDR3 protein.

V: TRBV19
J: TRBJ2-4
CDR3: ASSARELAKNIQY

V: TRBV7-2
J: TRBJ1-1
CDR3: ASSPEGAAF

V: TRBV9
J: TRBJ1-2
CDR3: ASSVAANYGYT

V: TRBV6-2/TRBV6-3
J: TRBJ2-1
CDR3: ASSRQDYTYNEQF

V: TRBV30
J: TRBJ1-6
CDR3: AWSVPEIIWNSPLH

V: TRBV11-2
J: TRBJ2-1
CDR3: ASSSFPGDEQF

V: TRBV7-7
J: TRBJ1-4
CDR3: ASSVGLSTNEKLF

V: TRBV4-3
J: TRBJ1-2
CDR3: ASSQEGQPHYGYT

V: TRBV6-6
J: TRBJ2-2
CDR3: ASSYSRQNTGELF

V: TRBV6-2/TRBV6-3
J: TRBJ1-1
CDR3: ASSLGGLGTEAF

V: TRBV29-1
J: TRBJ1-1
CDR3: SVEVSTTEAF

V: TRBV27
J: TRBJ2-5
CDR3: ASSLGTGERETQY

V: TRBV5-4
J: TRBJ1-4
CDR3: ASSLDSGVTTNEKLF

V: TRBV5-1
J: TRBJ2-1
CDR3: ASSLSGQSYEQF

V: TRBV20-1
J: TRBJ1-5
CDR3: SAPQGLGNQPQH

V: TRBV29-1
J: TRBJ2-5
CDR3: SVDPRTESETQY

V: TRBV12-3/TRBV12-4
J: TRBJ2-4
CDR3: ASSLLSGGWENIQY

V: TRBV24-1
J: TRBJ2-1
CDR3: ATSDGTYNEQF

V: TRBV11-2
J: TRBJ2-7
CDR3: ASSQDRVYEQY

V: TRBV14
J: TRBJ1-2
CDR3: ASSQGSHRGRYGYT

V: TRBV30
J: TRBJ2-3
CDR3: AWNSRGRGTDTQY

V: TRBV6-1
J: TRBJ2-7
CDR3: ASRDGRLTYEQY

V: TRBV18
J: TRBJ2-7
CDR3: ASSSDVSYEQY

V: TRBV7-9
J: TRBJ2-7
CDR3: ASSPTRRGEYEQY

V: TRBV7-2
J: TRBJ2-7
CDR3: ASRSTIGTGGEQY

V: TRBV4-3
J: TRBJ2-7
CDR3: ASSQDYGGFGDEQY

V: TRBV20-1
J: TRBJ2-3
CDR3: SARVRTKVTADTQY

V: TRBV7-8
J: TRBJ2-7
CDR3: ASTPYLRTSSYEQY

V: TRBV4-2
J: TRBJ1-1
CDR3: ASSLETQGARTEAF

V: TRBV3-1
J: TRBJ2-5
CDR3: ASSQAGRGAETQY

V: TRBV7-9
J: TRBJ2-1
CDR3: ASSVPPYNEQF

V: TRBV5-1
J: TRBJ1-2
CDR3: ASSLGSYYGYT

V: TRBV30
J: TRBJ1-5
CDR3: AWSDPTKLLNQPQH

V: TRBV28
J: TRBJ2-7
CDR3: ATMRPGEQY

V: TRBV6-2/TRBV6-3
J: TRBJ1-5
CDR3: ASSYGGNQPQH

V: TRBV18
J: TRBJ1-2
CDR3: ASSPPVAAYGYT

V: TRBV11-1
J: TRBJ2-1
CDR3: ASSPPRGEQF

V: TRBV28
J: TRBJ2-1
CDR3: ASRAWGVMDNEQF

V: TRBV9
J: TRBJ2-7
CDR3: ASSGRDNSYEQY

V: TRBV27
J: TRBJ2-7
CDR3: ASSVGLRAYEQY

V: TRBV19
J: TRBJ2-1
CDR3: ASTVAGGPQF

V: TRBV19
J: TRBJ1-5
CDR3: ASSIRGSQPQH

V: TRBV4-3
J: TRBJ2-7
CDR3: ASSQGWASGGYEQY

V: TRBV7-9
J: TRBJ2-1
CDR3: ASNQPGTRDNEQF

V: TRBV5-1
J: TRBJ2-7
CDR3: ASSSTRQGLIYEQY

V: TRBV6-5
J: TRBJ2-5
CDR3: ASTERETQY

V: TRBV12-5
J: TRBJ2-1
CDR3: ASGIPPEQF

V: TRBV7-9
J: TRBJ2-3
CDR3: ASSPDRKPSTDTQY

V: TRBV2
J: TRBJ2-4
CDR3: ASRADGAKNIQY

V: TRBV7-2
J: TRBJ2-7
CDR3: ASSEIIDRVFPPYSYEQY

V: TRBV20-1
J: TRBJ1-1
CDR3: SAGRTGVNTEAF

V: TRBV29-1
J: TRBJ2-2
CDR3: SAGHTGELF

V: TRBV3-2
J: TRBJ2-2
CDR3: ASSPPEQGTGEETGELF

V: TRBV7-3
J: TRBJ1-5
CDR3: ASSRGPGDLYSNQPQH

V: TRBV20-1
J: TRBJ2-7
CDR3: SARPLAGGIYEQY

V: TRBV7-8
J: TRBJ1-6
CDR3: ASSFVLARVGHSPLH

V: TRBV19
J: TRBJ2-1
CDR3: ASTLRGGVSNEQF